Listed here are 32 T cell receptor beta chains from one sample, sequenced in a study of blood T cell repertoires in COVID-19. Sequencing used immunoSEQ multiplex PCR; TCRdb keeps in-frame clones, though not all of them. The table has approximately 210,000 clones, more than 75% seen once. The sample was peripheral blood. Every receptor here comes from a human donor in a cohort sampled during active COVID-19.

V usage is TRBV14 and J usage is TRBJ2-1, with D unresolved. Germline CDR1 reads SGHDN; CDR2 reads FVKESK. V was pared by 4 bases and J by 9 bases, with 16 bases between. CDR3 size: 14 residues. CDR3 nucleotides: TGTGCCAGCAGCCCACACGAATTACTACGTGAGCAGTTCTTC. Its translation: CASSPHELLREQFF.

The gene calls are TRBV18 and TRBJ1-3; D possibly corresponds to TRBD1 (5 bases). Germline lookup yields CDR1 KGHSH and CDR2 LQKENI. The CDR3 sequence is 16 residues long. V lost 6 bases and J lost 3, with 18 bases in between. The DNA of the CDR3 is TGTGCCAGCTCCCTATCCGGGGACTTCAATGGAAACACCATATATTTT. Its translation is CASSLSGDFNGNTIYF. The full variable domain, completed using reference TRBV18 and TRBJ1-3, is NAGVMQNPRHLVRRRGQEARLRCSPMKGHSHVYWYRQLPEEGLKFMVYLQKENIIDESGMPKERFSAEFPKEGPSILRIQQVVRGDSAAYFCASSLSGDFNGNTIYFGEGSWLTVV.

This clone was seen just once. The chain couples TRBV5-1 to TRBJ2-3; D remains ambiguous. From germline, CDR1 is SGHRS and CDR2 YFSETQ. V was trimmed by 2 bases and J by 3 bases, leaving 4 bases between them. The CDR3 length is 12 residues. CDR3 protein: CASSFETDTQYF. CDR3 DNA sequence: TGCGCCAGCAGCTTCGAGACAGATACGCAGTATTTT.

The rearrangement uses TRBV6-5 and TRBJ1-1; D ambiguous. This CDR3 contains 14 residues. The germline CDR1 and CDR2 sequences are MNHEY and SVGAGI. Trimming took 2 bases from V and 6 from J, leaving 13 bases between them. The CDR3 nucleotides are TGTGCCAGCAGTTACATAGCGAACAACGCTGAAGCTTTCTTT. This codes for CASSYIANNAEAFF.

This chain connects TRBV2 to TRBJ1-6; D is perhaps TRBD1 (6 bases). The CDR3 has 14 residues. The V end was cut by 4 bases, the J end by 7 bases, with 11 bases between. CDR1 and CDR2 (germline): SNHLY, FYNNEI. CDR3 DNA sequence: TGTGCCAGCAGTGTAGGCAGGGGAAATTCACCCCTCCACTTT. Translation: CASSVGRGNSPLHF.

V is TRBV7-2 and J is TRBJ1-1; tentative D call: TRBD1 (6 bases). The germline gives CDR1 SGHTA, CDR2 FQGNSA. Trimming left V 2 bases short and J 1 base short, with 11 bases between. The CDR3 spans 15 residues. The CDR3 protein is CASSLTPGQNTEAFF. CDR3 in DNA: TGTGCCAGCAGCTTAACCCCGGGACAGAACACTGAAGCTTTCTTT. The full variable domain, completed using reference TRBV7-2 and TRBJ1-1, is GAGVSQSPSNKVTEKGKDVELRCDPISGHTALYWYRQSLGQGLEFLIYFQGNSAPDKSGLPSDRFSAERTGGSVSTLTIQRTQQEDSAVYLCASSLTPGQNTEAFFGQGTRLTVV.

The chain links TRBV9 to TRBJ2-2; 7 nucleotides line up with TRBD1. V lost 6 bases to trimming and J lost 2 bases; unmatched junction nucleotides: 10. CDR1 is SGDLS, CDR2 YYNGEE, per germline. The CDR3 is made up of 16 amino acids. This chain's CDR3 is CASTRTGTANTGELFF. The CDR3 coding sequence is TGTGCCAGCACCAGAACCGGGACAGCCAACACCGGGGAGCTGTTTTTT. The whole variable domain, remainder taken from reference TRBV9 and TRBJ2-2, is DSGVTQTPKHLITATGQRVTLRCSPRSGDLSVYWYQQSLDQGLQFLIQYYNGEERAKGNILERFSAQQFPDLHSELNLSSLELGDSALYFCASTRTGTANTGELFFGEGSRLTVL.

The gene calls are TRBV20-1 and TRBJ1-3; no clear D gene. CDR3 size: 11 residues. CDR1 is DFQATT and CDR2 is SNEGSKA in the germline V gene (reference sequence). Trimming removed 6 bases from V and 7 bases from J, with 10 bases in between. Here the CDR3 reads CSADGDNTIYF. Here the CDR3 DNA reads TGCAGTGCCGACGGAGACAACACCATATATTTT.

In DNA form, the CDR3 reads TGTGCCACCAGCATCCCCGGGACAGGGGTGGGGACCCAGTACTTC. Encoded protein: CATSIPGTGVGTQYF. The chain couples TRBV15 to TRBJ2-5; 10 bases fit TRBD1. J gave up 7 bases and V 4 bases, and 9 bases lay outside the gene matches. The CDR3 covers 15 residues. The germline V gene encodes CDR1 LNHNV and CDR2 YYDKDF (reference sequence).

The chain carries TRBV19 and TRBJ1-5, with D possibly TRBD1 on 5 matching bases. Trimming took 4 bases from V and 9 from J, leaving 10 bases between them. In germline, CDR1 is LNHDA, CDR2 SQIVND (reference sequence). This CDR3 contains 12 residues. CDR3 sequence (DNA): TGTGCCAGTAGTACACTTACAGGGCCCCAGCATTTT. Translated, it gives CASSTLTGPQHF.

The V and J genes are TRBV18 and TRBJ2-7; 12 positions match TRBD2. The V gene's germline CDR1 is KGHSH and CDR2 LQKENI. After removal of 3 bases from V and 4 bases from J, the junction contained 7 bases not matched to a gene. CDR3 length equals 16 residues. CDR3 DNA: TGTGCCAGCTCACCCCGGCTAGCGGGGGGGCTATACGAGCAGTACTTC. This encodes CASSPRLAGGLYEQYF.

On this clone itself: At one end, the junction sequence differs from germline, possibly due to a read error. The chain recombines TRBV6-1 with TRBJ2-2; D is ambiguous. The germline gives CDR1 MNHNS, CDR2 SASEGT. The CDR3 length is 15 residues. CDR3 in amino acids: CARSDEAKINGELFF. The CDR3 DNA follows: TGTGCCAGGAGTGACGAGGCCAAGATCAACGGGGAGCTGTTTTTT.

This rearrangement joins TRBV5-5 to TRBJ1-5, with D unresolved. V lost 3 bases and J 6 bases, leaving 16 bases between the germline ends. CDR3 size: 15 residues. Germline V CDR1 and CDR2: SGHKS, YYEKEE (reference sequence). The CDR3: CASSSRWALGQPQHF. In nucleotides, the CDR3 is TGTGCCAGCAGCTCTCGGTGGGCGCTGGGTCAGCCCCAGCATTTT.

The table lists this clone with a few counts. The chain recombines TRBV3-1 (or the pseudogene TRBV3-2) with TRBJ2-7, with TRBD2 identical over 11 bases. V trimming: 1 base; J trimming: 6 bases; junction bases outside the gene matches: 5. The CDR3 contains 15 residues. Looked up from germline, CDR1 is LGHDT and CDR2 is YNNKEL (reference sequence). CDR3 nucleotide sequence: TGTGCCAGCAGCCAAGTTGGGACTAGCGGTCGCGAGCAGTACTTC. Amino acids: CASSQVGTSGREQYF.

The J gene is TRBJ1-2, the V gene TRBV9; perhaps TRBD1 as D (6 bases). Germline lookup yields CDR1 SGDLS and CDR2 YYNGEE. CDR3 length: 12 residues. V was clipped by 4 bases and J by 5 bases, with 9 bases between them. CDR3 DNA: TGTGCCAGCAGCTTCACAGGGTATGGCTACACCTTC. Amino acid sequence: CASSFTGYGYTF.

The chain joins TRBV7-2 to TRBJ1-1; D unclear. The CDR3 consists of 14 residues. The V gene's germline CDR1 is SGHTA and CDR2 FQGNSA. V was shortened by 6 bases and J by 4 bases, with 15 bases between the two germline ends. The CDR3 DNA sequence: TGTGCCAGCAGTCCCAATCATGAACTCACTGAAGCTTTCTTT. This codes for CASSPNHELTEAFF.

The V call is TRBV6-2 or TRBV6-3, the J call TRBJ2-4; perhaps TRBD1 as D (6 bases). This CDR3 region has 15 residues. V was trimmed by 6 bases and J by 4 bases, leaving 16 bases between them. The germline CDR1 and CDR2 sequences are MNHEY and SVGEGT. Written as DNA, the CDR3 is TGTGCCAGCAGGCCTCATAGACAGGAAAAAAACATTCAGTACTTC. Translation: CASRPHRQEKNIQYF.

The V call is TRBV7-2, the J call TRBJ2-1, with TRBD2 matching over 7 bases. Germline V lookup: CDR1 SGHTA, CDR2 FQGNSA. Losses at the gene ends were 3 bases for V and 0 bases for J; bases not matched to a gene: 2. This CDR3 comprises 15 residues. DNA for the CDR3: TGTGCCAGCAGCTTTCCGGGGGGCTCCTACAATGAGCAGTTCTTC. Its translation is CASSFPGGSYNEQFF.

The V gene is TRBV30, the J gene TRBJ1-5; 8 nucleotides match TRBD1. The CDR3 is made up of 14 amino acids. V dropped 5 bases and J dropped 7; count of bases not matched to a gene: 10. Germline CDR1 is GTSNPN and CDR2 is SVGIG (reference sequence). The CDR3 coding sequence is TGTGCCTGGGGGGGACAGGAGGTTGGACAGCCCCAGCATTTT. Amino acids: CAWGGQEVGQPQHF.

The chain carries TRBV2 and TRBJ1-1; TRBD1 agrees at 9 bases. CDR3 size: 14 residues. With V trimmed by 6 bases and J by 0 bases, 2 bases remained unmatched. CDR1 and CDR2 (germline): SNHLY, FYNNEI. CDR3 nucleotides: TGTGCCAGCAGGGGGACAGGGATGAACACTGAAGCTTTCTTT. This gives the protein CASRGTGMNTEAFF.

The CDR3 nucleotides are TGTGCCAGCGAGCGGGCAAGCTCTGGGGCCAACGTCCTGACTTTC. Protein product: CASERASSGANVLTF. The chain is built from TRBV6-5 and TRBJ2-6; the D gene is possibly TRBD2 (6 bases). V was shortened by 8 bases and J by 0 bases, with 11 bases between the two germline ends. The length of the CDR3 is 15 residues. Germline V gene data show CDR1 as MNHEY and CDR2 as SVGAGI.

This rearrangement joins TRBV7-6 to TRBJ2-3, with a tentative D call TRBD1 (6 bases). Trimming stripped 5 bases from V and 0 bases from J, with 21 bases between. Looked up from germline, CDR1 is SGHVS and CDR2 is FNYEAQ. The CDR3 totals 18 residues. CDR3 in DNA: TGTGCCAGCAGCCCGCGATCGACAGGATTGCATAGCACAGATACGCAGTATTTT. Translating gives CASSPRSTGLHSTDTQYF.

Concerning this clone itself: At one end, the junction sequence differs from germline, possibly due to a read error. V and J are TRBV27 and TRBJ1-6; D is possibly TRBD1 (6 bases). The CDR3 loop spans 14 amino acids. CDR1 and CDR2 (germline): MNHEY, SMNVEV (reference sequence). CDR3 coding DNA: TGTGCCAGCCGTTTTCAGGGGACTAATTCACCCCTCCACTTT. It encodes CASRFQGTNSPLHF.

This chain connects TRBV3-1 (or the pseudogene TRBV3-2) to TRBJ2-7; 9 bases are shared with TRBD1. Trimming cost V 3 bases and J 1 base; bases outside gene matches: 7. The CDR3 length is 16 residues. Looked up from germline, CDR1 is LGHDT and CDR2 is YNNKEL (reference sequence). The CDR3 region is CASSQGVGQGSYEQYF. The CDR3, as DNA: TGTGCCAGCAGCCAGGGCGTTGGACAGGGGTCCTACGAGCAGTACTTC.

CDR3 amino acids: CASSLGLASYNEQFF. The CDR3 nucleotides are TGTGCCAGCAGCTTGGGGCTAGCGAGTTACAATGAGCAGTTCTTC. J is TRBJ2-1 and V is TRBV5-8; maybe TRBD2 (6 bases). Deletions cut 0 bases from V and 4 bases from J, with 11 bases between. This CDR3 contains 15 residues. The germline V gene has CDR1 SGHTS and CDR2 YDEGEE.

This chain joins TRBV3-1 (or the pseudogene TRBV3-2) and TRBJ2-3; 8 bases are a match to TRBD1. V lost 6 bases to trimming and J lost 6 bases; unmatched junction nucleotides: 8. Germline CDR1 LGHDT, CDR2 YNNKEL (reference sequence). The CDR3 contains 14 residues. The CDR3 is CASRLTGAGDTQYF. CDR3 DNA sequence: TGTGCCAGCAGGTTGACAGGGGCAGGCGATACGCAGTATTTT.

The rearrangement joins TRBV11-2 to TRBJ1-1, with D possibly TRBD1 on 5 matching bases. The germline V gene encodes CDR1 SGHAT and CDR2 FQNNGV. Trimming took off 6 bases at V and 1 base at J, with 21 bases between the two ends. The CDR3 has 17 residues. CDR3: CASSSAWTRVWNTEAFF. CDR3 nucleotides: TGTGCCAGCAGTTCTGCCTGGACCAGGGTCTGGAACACTGAAGCTTTCTTT.

The rearrangement joins TRBV30 to TRBJ1-5; 8 nucleotides align to TRBD1. V shed 1 base and J 6 bases; nucleotides not matched to a gene: 8. This CDR3 is 15 amino acids long. Germline V gene data show CDR1 as GTSNPN and CDR2 as SVGIG (reference sequence). The CDR3 coding sequence is TGTGCCTGGAGTGCACCGCGGACAGGGTTTCAGCCCCAGCATTTT. It codes for CAWSAPRTGFQPQHF.

This chain joins TRBV5-1 and TRBJ1-2; 10 positions agree with TRBD1. J was trimmed by 4 bases and V by 0 bases; bases with no gene match: 3. Germline V gene lookup returns CDR1 SGHRS and CDR2 YFSETQ. The CDR3 spans 15 residues. The CDR3 reads CASSLAGQGTYGYTF. In DNA form, the CDR3 reads TGCGCCAGCAGCTTGGCGGGACAGGGGACCTATGGCTACACCTTC.

This clone is a singleton in its sample. As DNA, the CDR3 is TGTGCCAGCAGTCCACGGACAGATCTCACCTCCTACGAGCAGTACTTC. Encoded protein: CASSPRTDLTSYEQYF. The chain uses TRBV27 and TRBJ2-7, with D possibly being TRBD1 (6 bases). The CDR3 sequence is 16 residues long. Germline CDR1 MNHEY, CDR2 SMNVEV (reference sequence). Between the trimmed V and J ends, which lost 5 bases and 0 bases, there was a span of 17 bases.

The genes are TRBV7-9 and TRBJ1-3; 7 nucleotides align to TRBD1. The CDR3 is 16 residues long. Unmatched junction bases numbered 5, after V lost 0 bases and J lost 3 bases. Germline values: CDR1 SEHNR, CDR2 FQNEAQ (reference sequence). CDR3 DNA sequence: TGTGCCAGCAGCTTAGCGCAGGGGGGAAGTGGAAACACCATATATTTT. It is translated as CASSLAQGGSGNTIYF.

The chain couples TRBV28 to TRBJ2-7, with D maybe TRBD1 (7 bases). V was cut by 3 bases and J by 5 bases, with 14 bases left in between. CDR1 and CDR2 (germline): MDHEN, SYDVKM. The CDR3 loop spans 14 amino acids. DNA for the CDR3: TGTGCCAGCAGTTTTTTCGCAGGGGGGAACGAGCAGTACTTC. It is translated as CASSFFAGGNEQYF.